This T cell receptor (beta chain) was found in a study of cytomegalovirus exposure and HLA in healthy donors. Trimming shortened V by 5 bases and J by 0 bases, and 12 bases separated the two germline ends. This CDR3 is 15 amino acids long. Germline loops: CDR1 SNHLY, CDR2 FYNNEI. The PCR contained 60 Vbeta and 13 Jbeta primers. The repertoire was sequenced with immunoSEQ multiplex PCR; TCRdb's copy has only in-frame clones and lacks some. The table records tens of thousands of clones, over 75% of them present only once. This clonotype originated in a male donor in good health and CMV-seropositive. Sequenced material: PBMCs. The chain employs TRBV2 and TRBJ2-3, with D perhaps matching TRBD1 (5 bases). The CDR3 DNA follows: TGTGCCAGCAGTACTCAGGGTTTCAGCACAGATACGCAGTATTTT. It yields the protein CASSTQGFSTDTQYF.